This record covers a single TCR beta chain. Its antigen is still unknown. This likely traces to a read error, being one base from a far larger clone. These data are taken from a study of molecular identifiers for immune sequencing clone quantification. Study-wide results and caveats: More than 99% of effector molecules, versus under 1% of naive-cell molecules, belonged to clones above 20 RNA copies.

This CDR3 spans 12 amino acids. Germline CDR1 and CDR2: MNHEY and SMNVEV (reference sequence). A single record per CDR3 protein comes from TCRdb applying MiXCR to the PCR reads. Counted here are about 640,000 distinct CDR3 sequences, about 20% occurring once; the ten biggest clones make up about 0.9%. The TCR was taken from a human donor in good health. Some libraries in this study had Jurkat cell RNA spiked in. Sample: naive CD8+ T cells from blood, with Jurkat cell RNA spiked in. The subset was: FACS-sorted CD8+CD4-CCR7+CD45RA+ naive T cells. The V call is TRBV27, the J call TRBJ2-3; no clear D. The CDR3 DNA reads TGTGCCTGCAGTTTACCGTCAGATACGCAGTATTTT. It is translated as CACSLPSDTQYF.